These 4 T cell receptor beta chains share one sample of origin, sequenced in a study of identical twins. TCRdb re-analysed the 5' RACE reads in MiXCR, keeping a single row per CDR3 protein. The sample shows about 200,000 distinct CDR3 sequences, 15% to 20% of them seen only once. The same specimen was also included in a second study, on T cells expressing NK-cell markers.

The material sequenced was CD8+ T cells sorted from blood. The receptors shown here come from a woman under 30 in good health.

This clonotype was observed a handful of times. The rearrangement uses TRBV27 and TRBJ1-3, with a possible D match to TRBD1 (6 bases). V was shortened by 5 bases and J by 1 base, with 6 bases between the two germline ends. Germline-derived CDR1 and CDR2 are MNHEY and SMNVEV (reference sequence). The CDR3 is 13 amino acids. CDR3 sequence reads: CASSTGSGNTIYF. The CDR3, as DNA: TGTGCCAGCAGTACAGGGTCTGGAAACACCATATATTTT.

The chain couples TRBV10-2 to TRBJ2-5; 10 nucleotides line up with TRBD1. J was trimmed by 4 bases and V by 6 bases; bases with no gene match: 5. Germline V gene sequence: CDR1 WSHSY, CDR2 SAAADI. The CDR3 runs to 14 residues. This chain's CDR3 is CASRRDRGGETQYF. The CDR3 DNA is TGCGCCAGCAGACGGGACAGGGGAGGAGAGACCCAGTACTTC.

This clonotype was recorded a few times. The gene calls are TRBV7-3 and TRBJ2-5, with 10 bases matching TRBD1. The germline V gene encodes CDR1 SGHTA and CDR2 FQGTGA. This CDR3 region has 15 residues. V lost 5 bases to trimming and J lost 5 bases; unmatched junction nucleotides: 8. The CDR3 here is CASSLGTGVGETQYF. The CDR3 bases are TGTGCCAGCAGCCTAGGGACAGGGGTAGGGGAGACCCAGTACTTC.

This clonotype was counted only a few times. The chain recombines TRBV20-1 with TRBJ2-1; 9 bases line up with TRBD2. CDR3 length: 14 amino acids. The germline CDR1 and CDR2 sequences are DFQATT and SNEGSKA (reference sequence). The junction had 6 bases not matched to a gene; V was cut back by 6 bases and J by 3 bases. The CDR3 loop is CSAAVAGDYNEQFF. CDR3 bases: TGCAGTGCCGCAGTAGCGGGGGACTACAATGAGCAGTTCTTC.